These 23 T cell receptor beta chains share one sample of origin, sequenced in a study of neoadjuvant anti-PD-1 for oral cavity cancer. Sequencing was performed with immunoSEQ multiplex PCR; in TCRdb, only in-frame clones are kept and a portion is missing. The sample consists of 55,000 to 80,000 clones, around 82% of them appearing once. This specimen consisted of PBMCs, obtained before nivolumab (anti-PD-1) treatment. These receptors came from a person aged 35-80 years with oral cavity squamous cell carcinoma.

The chain employs TRBV6-5 and TRBJ2-3, with a weak D call TRBD2 (6 bases). Germline lookup yields CDR1 MNHEY and CDR2 SVGAGI. CDR3 length equals 15 residues. V dropped 6 bases and J dropped 2 bases, with 15 bases sitting between them. The CDR3 sequence: CASSPGGLFTDTQYF. CDR3 bases: TGTGCCAGCAGCCCTGGGGGACTTTTCACAGATACGCAGTATTTT.

This clone showed up just once. The identical CDR3 is also encoded by other nucleotide sequences in the sample. The rearrangement joins TRBV30 to TRBJ1-3; D gene ambiguous. The germline CDR1 and CDR2 sequences are GTSNPN and SVGIG (reference sequence). V was shortened by 0 bases and J by 1 base, with 7 bases between the two germline ends. There are 14 residues in the CDR3. The CDR3 here is CAWSVPGSGNTIYF. DNA for the CDR3: TGTGCCTGGAGTGTACCCGGGTCTGGAAACACCATATATTTT.

This clone was seen only a few times. The genes are TRBV5-1 and TRBJ2-7; 8 bases fit TRBD2. CDR3 length: 14 residues. Germline CDR1 and CDR2: SGHRS and YFSETQ. The junction had 7 bases not matched to a gene; V was cut back by 6 bases and J by 2 bases. The CDR3 DNA reads TGCGCCAGCACCCCAGCGGGGGTCACCTACGAGCAGTACTTC. Translating it yields CASTPAGVTYEQYF. Together with reference TRBV5-1 and TRBJ2-7, the CDR3 gives the full variable domain: KAGVTQTPRYLIKTRGQQVTLSCSPISGHRSVSWYQQTPGQGLQFLFEYFSETQRNKGNFPGRFSGRQFSNSRSEMNVSTLELGDSALYLCASTPAGVTYEQYFGPGTRLTVT.

CDR3 loop: CASSLLPNQPQHF. For the CDR3, the DNA is TGTGCCAGCAGCTTGTTACCCAATCAGCCCCAGCATTTT. The rearrangement joins TRBV5-5 to TRBJ1-5, with no clear D. CDR1 is SGHKS, CDR2 YYEKEE, per germline (reference sequence). CDR3 length equals 13 residues. Trimming removed 1 base from V and 3 bases from J, with 5 bases in between.

This clone has only one observation. This chain connects TRBV4-2 to TRBJ1-3; possibly TRBD1 for D (5 bases). This CDR3 comprises 16 residues. Trimming shortened V by 1 base and J by 0 bases, and 10 bases separated the two germline ends. Germline V gives CDR1 LGHNA, CDR2 YNFKEQ. CDR3 in amino acids: CASSQGGGISGNTIYF. The CDR3 DNA follows: TGTGCCAGCAGCCAAGGGGGGGGTATCTCTGGAAACACCATATATTTT.

The V call is TRBV2, the J call TRBJ2-1; 15 bases are shared with TRBD2. This CDR3 spans 14 amino acids. In germline, CDR1 is SNHLY, CDR2 FYNNEI. The J segment lost 15 bases and the V segment lost 6 bases, leaving 9 bases of the junction unmatched. This chain's CDR3 is CASRGGTSGGPGFF. In DNA, the CDR3 is TGTGCCAGCAGGGGAGGGACTAGCGGGGGGCCCGGGTTCTTC. The whole variable domain, remainder taken from reference TRBV2 and TRBJ2-1, is EPEVTQTPSHQVTQMGQEVILRCVPISNHLYFYWYRQILGQKVEFLVSFYNNEISEKSEIFDDQFSVERPDGSNFTLKIRSTKLEDSAMYFCASRGGTSGGPGFFGPGTRLTVL.

The chain has TRBV9 and TRBJ2-5; possibly TRBD2 for D (6 bases). The germline CDR1 and CDR2 sequences are SGDLS and YYNGEE. Trimming left V 5 bases short and J 0 bases short, with 17 bases between. The CDR3 covers 16 residues. CDR3 protein: CASSRSGGAHQETQYF. The CDR3 DNA sequence: TGTGCCAGCAGTCGGTCCGGCGGGGCCCACCAAGAGACCCAGTACTTC.

J is TRBJ2-2 and V is TRBV5-1, with 11 bases aligning to TRBD1. This CDR3 is 15 amino acids long. The V segment lost 4 bases and the J segment 4 bases; nucleotides outside the gene matches: 3. From germline, CDR1 is SGHRS and CDR2 YFSETQ. The CDR3 sequence: CASSDGTGGTGELFF. CDR3 coding DNA: TGCGCCAGCAGCGACGGGACAGGGGGCACCGGGGAGCTGTTTTTT.

The chain uses TRBV2 and TRBJ2-1; D is unclear. V shed 0 bases and J shed 9 bases, with 12 bases lying between them. CDR1 is SNHLY and CDR2 is FYNNEI in the germline V gene. The CDR3 spans 14 residues. CDR3 nucleotide sequence: TGTGCCAGCAGTGAAGCGGAGTTTGCCGGTGAGCAGTTCTTC. It codes for CASSEAEFAGEQFF.

V usage is TRBV2 and J usage is TRBJ1-6, with a weak D call TRBD1 (5 bases). Germline V gene sequence: CDR1 SNHLY, CDR2 FYNNEI. CDR3 size: 15 residues. V was pared by 4 bases and J by 8 bases, with 15 bases between. The DNA of the CDR3 is TGTGCCAGCAGTGGGGCAGGGTCAAGGGATTCACCCCTCCACTTT. Translation gives CASSGAGSRDSPLHF. The full variable domain, rest sourced from reference TRBV2 and TRBJ1-6, is EPEVTQTPSHQVTQMGQEVILRCVPISNHLYFYWYRQILGQKVEFLVSFYNNEISEKSEIFDDQFSVERPDGSNFTLKIRSTKLEDSAMYFCASSGAGSRDSPLHFGNGTRLTVT.

V and J are TRBV10-1 and TRBJ2-6; D is uncertain. Germline CDR1 reads WNHNN; CDR2 reads SYGVQD (reference sequence). V lost 2 bases and J lost 4, with 9 bases in between. This CDR3 has 15 amino acids. Here the CDR3 reads CASSEGPSGANVLTF. In DNA, the CDR3 is TGCGCCAGCAGTGAGGGCCCCTCGGGGGCCAACGTCCTGACTTTC.

The chain couples TRBV9 to TRBJ1-3; no reliable D call. The CDR3 has 15 amino acids. Trimming took 0 bases from V and 2 from J, leaving 9 bases between them. Per germline, CDR1 SGDLS and CDR2 YYNGEE. The CDR3 nucleotides read TGTGCCAGCAGCGTAGACAGTCCCCCTGGAAACACCATATATTTT. Its protein product is CASSVDSPPGNTIYF.

The chain couples TRBV7-2 to TRBJ1-5; D is unresolved. The germline V and J ends were trimmed by 5 bases and 0 bases, with 8 bases remaining between them. The CDR3 has 14 amino acids. Per the germline V gene, CDR1 is SGHTA and CDR2 is FQGNSA. The CDR3 region has the DNA TGTGCCAGCAGCCCTTATCATAGCAATCAGCCCCAGCATTTT. As protein: CASSPYHSNQPQHF.

The chain has TRBV5-6 and TRBJ1-1; D is unclear. This CDR3 has 13 residues. Germline assignment: CDR1 SGHDT and CDR2 YYEEEE. V was shortened by 0 bases and J by 4 bases, with 7 bases between the two germline ends. The CDR3 DNA follows: TGTGCCAGCAGCTTGGCCGGACTCACTGAAGCTTTCTTT. Translation: CASSLAGLTEAFF.

The genes are TRBV19 and TRBJ1-2; the match to TRBD1 covers 7 bases. The CDR3 runs 14 residues. V gave up 7 bases and J gave up 4 bases; unmatched junction bases: 9. CDR1 is LNHDA and CDR2 is SQIVND in the germline V gene (reference sequence). The CDR3 DNA follows: TGTGCCAGTAATCCAAGGGGACAGTCCTATGGCTACACCTTC. It yields the protein CASNPRGQSYGYTF.

The rearrangement links TRBV6-6 to TRBJ1-1, with D perhaps TRBD1 (5 bases). The CDR3 is 13 amino acids. The germline V gene has CDR1 MNHNY and CDR2 SVGAGI (reference sequence). The ends were cut back, 7 bases at V and 6 bases at J, with 15 bases in the middle. CDR3 nucleotide sequence: TGTGCCAGCATCCAACAGGAAATCGCTGAAGCTTTCTTT. This encodes CASIQQEIAEAFF.

V is TRBV9 and J is TRBJ1-1; possible D gene TRBD1, 5 bases. Per the germline V gene, CDR1 is SGDLS and CDR2 is YYNGEE. CDR3 length equals 15 residues. V lost 0 bases and J lost 5, with 14 bases in between. The CDR3 region is CASSVASGVGTEAFF. The CDR3 nucleotides are TGTGCCAGCAGCGTAGCTTCGGGGGTTGGAACTGAAGCTTTCTTT.

The gene calls are TRBV6-6 and TRBJ2-7; D gene unclear. From germline, CDR1 is MNHNY and CDR2 SVGAGI (reference sequence). The V gene lost 6 bases and the J gene lost 2 bases, with 14 bases spanning the gap. The CDR3 contains 14 residues. The CDR3 DNA is TGTGCCAGCAGGGACGCCACGGACCCCTACGAGCAGTACTTC. As protein: CASRDATDPYEQYF.

The V and J genes are TRBV9 and TRBJ2-3; D is possibly TRBD2 (6 bases). The CDR3 consists of 15 residues. CDR1 is SGDLS, CDR2 YYNGEE, per germline. Trimming removed 1 base from V and 2 bases from J, with 11 bases in between. The CDR3 reads CASSVSAGTTDTQYF. The CDR3 DNA sequence: TGTGCCAGCAGCGTATCGGCGGGGACCACAGATACGCAGTATTTT.

The V call is TRBV4-1, the J call TRBJ2-5, with D unclear. The CDR3 sequence is 13 residues long. From germline, CDR1 is MGHRA and CDR2 YSYEKL. V was shortened by 1 base and J by 2 bases, with 5 bases between the two germline ends. The CDR3 DNA is TGCGCCAGCAGCCAAGTTGGTCAAGAGACCCAGTACTTC. Translation gives CASSQVGQETQYF.

The chain couples TRBV28 to TRBJ1-2, with TRBD1 identical over 7 bases. Germline trimming cut 3 bases from V and 3 bases from J; bases unmatched to any gene: 1. There are 13 residues in the CDR3. The germline V gene has CDR1 MDHEN and CDR2 SYDVKM. The DNA of the CDR3 is TGTGCCAGCAGTTTTACAGGGGACTATGGCTACACCTTC. Translation gives CASSFTGDYGYTF.

The gene calls are TRBV10-1 and TRBJ1-1; 9 bases map to TRBD1. Trimming took 5 bases from V and 6 from J; bases not matched to a gene: 4. This CDR3 spans 13 amino acids. Germline loops: CDR1 WNHNN, CDR2 SYGVQD (reference sequence). The chain's CDR3 is CASSPDRGAEAFF. The CDR3 nucleotides are TGCGCCAGCAGTCCGGACAGGGGCGCTGAAGCTTTCTTT.

The V and J genes are TRBV19 and TRBJ1-3; D not certain. Trimming took off 3 bases at V and 0 bases at J, with 6 bases between the two ends. CDR1 LNHDA and CDR2 SQIVND come from the germline V gene (reference sequence). This CDR3 is 14 amino acids long. The CDR3 reads CASSIAGSGNTIYF. The CDR3 coding sequence is TGTGCCAGTAGTATCGCCGGCTCTGGAAACACCATATATTTT. Looking up the rest from reference TRBV19 and TRBJ1-3 gives the full variable domain: DGGITQSPKYLFRKEGQNVTLSCEQNLNHDAMYWYRQDPGQGLRLIYYSQIVNDFQKGDIAEGYSVSREKKESFPLTVTSAQKNPTAFYLCASSIAGSGNTIYFGEGSWLTVV.